This TCR beta chain was sequenced for a study of blood T cells in healthy people across ages. Whole-study results and caveats: Compared with aged donors, long-lived donors showed fewer expanded clones, suggesting selection.

As regards this clonotype: The antigen is undetermined.

Every donor provided roughly 10 milliliters of peripheral blood. Trimming stripped 3 bases from V and 3 bases from J, with 20 bases between. The CDR3 is 18 amino acids. CDR1 and CDR2 from the germline V gene are SGHTA and FQGNSA. A second about 6 to 12 cycle PCR used barcoded and J-beta primers. TCRdb re-called the 5' RACE reads with MiXCR, one entry per CDR3 protein. Here the sample spans some 1.6 million distinct CDR3 sequences, roughly 32% being singletons. The sample consisted of blood. J is TRBJ2-2 and V is TRBV7-2, with D tentatively TRBD2 (6 bases). The receptor's source is a woman aged 30 to 39 in good health. The CDR3 is CASSLRARASVYTGELFF. In DNA, the CDR3 is TGTGCCAGCAGCTTGAGGGCCCGGGCTAGCGTTTACACCGGGGAGCTGTTTTTT. The full variable domain, with the rest looked up from reference TRBV7-2 and TRBJ2-2, is GAGVSQSPSNKVTEKGKDVELRCDPISGHTALYWYRQSLGQGLEFLIYFQGNSAPDKSGLPSDRFSAERTGGSVSTLTIQRTQQEDSAVYLCASSLRARASVYTGELFFGEGSRLTVL.